This T cell receptor (beta chain) is drawn from a study of CD4+ T cells in melanoma. On this clone: Its antigen is unidentified.

Assay used: immunoSEQ multiplex PCR; TCRdb lists only in-frame clones, some missing. Of some 9,100 clones in the sample, approximately 70% were seen once. J was trimmed by 13 bases and V by 2 bases; bases with no gene match: 5. The CDR3 is 12 residues long. Germline V CDR1 and CDR2: SQVTM, ANQGSEA. Overall study results and limits: A reported correlation linked neoantigen-specific CD4+ T cells to CD8+, macrophage and B cell function. Neoantigen-specific CD4+ T cells in melanoma reportedly had diverse differentiation states.

The rearrangement links TRBV29-1 to TRBJ1-4; 9 bases are shared with TRBD1. The sample consisted of peripheral blood. The source of this sequence is a human donor with melanoma. The CDR3 nucleotides read TGCAGCGTTGAAAGACAGGGGGGTGGACTGTTTTTT. Encoded protein: CSVERQGGGLFF.